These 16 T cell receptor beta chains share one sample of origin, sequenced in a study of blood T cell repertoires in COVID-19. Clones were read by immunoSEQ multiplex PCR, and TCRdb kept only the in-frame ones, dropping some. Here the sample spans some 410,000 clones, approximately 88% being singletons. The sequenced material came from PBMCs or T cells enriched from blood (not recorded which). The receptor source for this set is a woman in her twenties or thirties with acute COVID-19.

Here the CDR3 reads CASSVAPGLNYGYTF. The CDR3 DNA reads TGTGCCAGCAGCGTAGCTCCGGGATTAAACTATGGCTACACCTTC. The J gene is TRBJ1-2, the V gene TRBV9; unclear D gene. The V end was cut by 0 bases, the J end by 2 bases, with 11 bases between. This CDR3 region has 15 residues. The V gene's germline CDR1 is SGDLS and CDR2 YYNGEE. The whole variable domain, filled in from reference TRBV9 and TRBJ1-2, reads DSGVTQTPKHLITATGQRVTLRCSPRSGDLSVYWYQQSLDQGLQFLIQYYNGEERAKGNILERFSAQQFPDLHSELNLSSLELGDSALYFCASSVAPGLNYGYTFGSGTRLTVV.

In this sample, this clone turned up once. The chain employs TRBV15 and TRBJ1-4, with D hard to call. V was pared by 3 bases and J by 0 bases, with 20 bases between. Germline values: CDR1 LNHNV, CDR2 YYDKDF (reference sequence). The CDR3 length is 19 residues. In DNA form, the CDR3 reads TGTGCCACCAGCAGGACCCGACTCGGGAGAACTACAACTAATGAAAAACTGTTTTTT. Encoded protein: CATSRTRLGRTTTNEKLFF.

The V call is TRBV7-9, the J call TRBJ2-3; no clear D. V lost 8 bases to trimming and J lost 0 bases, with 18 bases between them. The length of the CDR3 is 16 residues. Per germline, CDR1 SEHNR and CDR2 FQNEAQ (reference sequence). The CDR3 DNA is TGTGCCAGCGCCCGGTTTGAACCTACTAGCACAGATACGCAGTATTTT. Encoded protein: CASARFEPTSTDTQYF.

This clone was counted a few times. The DNA of the CDR3 is TGCGCCAGCAGCCCTCGACAGGAGGTTCACGGGGAGCTGTTTTTT. Its translation is CASSPRQEVHGELFF. This sequence joins TRBV4-3 and TRBJ2-2; possibly TRBD1 for D (6 bases). CDR1 is LGHNA and CDR2 is YSLEER in the germline V gene. V was cut by 4 bases and J by 7 bases, with 16 bases left in between. The CDR3 consists of 15 residues.

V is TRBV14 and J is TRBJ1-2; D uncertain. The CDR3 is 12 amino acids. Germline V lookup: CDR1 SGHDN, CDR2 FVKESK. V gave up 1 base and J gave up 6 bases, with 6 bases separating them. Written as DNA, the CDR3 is TGTGCCAGCAGCCAAGGTCTAGATGGCTACACCTTC. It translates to CASSQGLDGYTF.

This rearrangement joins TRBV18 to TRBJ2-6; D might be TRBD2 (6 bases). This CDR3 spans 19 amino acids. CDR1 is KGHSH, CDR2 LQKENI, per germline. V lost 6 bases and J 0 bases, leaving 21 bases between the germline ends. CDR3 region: CASSAGRDLLSSGANVLTF. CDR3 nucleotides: TGTGCCAGCTCTGCGGGACGGGACCTACTTAGCTCTGGGGCCAACGTCCTGACTTTC.

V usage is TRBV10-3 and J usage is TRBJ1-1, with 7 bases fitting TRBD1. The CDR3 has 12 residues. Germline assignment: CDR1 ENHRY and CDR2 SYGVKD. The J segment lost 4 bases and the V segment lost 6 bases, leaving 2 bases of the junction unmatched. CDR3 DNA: TGTGCCATCAGCCAGGGGGGCACTGAAGCTTTCTTT. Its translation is CAISQGGTEAFF.

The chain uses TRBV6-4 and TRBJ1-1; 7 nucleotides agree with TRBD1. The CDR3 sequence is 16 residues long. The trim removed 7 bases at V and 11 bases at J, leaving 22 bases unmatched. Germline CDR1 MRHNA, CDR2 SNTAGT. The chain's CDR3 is CASKTEGTAIGGVAFF. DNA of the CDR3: TGTGCCAGCAAGACTGAGGGGACAGCGATTGGCGGAGTCGCTTTCTTT.

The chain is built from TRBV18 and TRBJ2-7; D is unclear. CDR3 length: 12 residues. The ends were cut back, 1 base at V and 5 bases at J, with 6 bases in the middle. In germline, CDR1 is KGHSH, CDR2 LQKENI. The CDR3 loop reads CASSPRVDEQYF. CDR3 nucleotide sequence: TGTGCCAGCTCACCACGAGTGGACGAGCAGTACTTC.

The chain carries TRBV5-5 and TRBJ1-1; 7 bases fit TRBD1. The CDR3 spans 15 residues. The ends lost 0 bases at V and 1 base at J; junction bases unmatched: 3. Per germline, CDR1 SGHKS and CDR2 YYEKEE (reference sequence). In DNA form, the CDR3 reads TGTGCCAGCAGCTTGGCGGGACAGAAGAACACTGAAGCTTTCTTT. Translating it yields CASSLAGQKNTEAFF.

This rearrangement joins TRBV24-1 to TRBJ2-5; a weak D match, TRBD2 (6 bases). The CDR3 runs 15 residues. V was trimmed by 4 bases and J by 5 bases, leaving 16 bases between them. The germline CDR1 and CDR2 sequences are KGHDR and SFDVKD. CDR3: CATSDPYYGGETQYF. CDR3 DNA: TGTGCCACCAGTGACCCCTACTATGGGGGGGAGACCCAGTACTTC.

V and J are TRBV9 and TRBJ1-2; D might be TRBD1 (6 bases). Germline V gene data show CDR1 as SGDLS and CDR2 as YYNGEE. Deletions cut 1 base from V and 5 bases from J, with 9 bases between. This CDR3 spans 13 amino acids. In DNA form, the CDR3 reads TGTGCCAGCAGCGTACCGGACAGATATGGCTACACCTTC. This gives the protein CASSVPDRYGYTF.

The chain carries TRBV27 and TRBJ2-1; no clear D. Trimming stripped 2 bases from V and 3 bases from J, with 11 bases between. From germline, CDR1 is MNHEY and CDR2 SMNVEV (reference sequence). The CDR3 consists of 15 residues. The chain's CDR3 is CASSLGEALYNEQFF. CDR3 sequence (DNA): TGTGCCAGCAGTTTAGGAGAAGCCCTCTACAATGAGCAGTTCTTC.

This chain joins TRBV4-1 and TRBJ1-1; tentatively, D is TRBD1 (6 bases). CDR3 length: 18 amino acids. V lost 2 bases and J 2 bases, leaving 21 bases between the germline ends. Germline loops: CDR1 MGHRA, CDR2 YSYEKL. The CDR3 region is CASSQTGQQRRGNTEAFF. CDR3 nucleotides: TGCGCCAGCAGCCAAACAGGGCAACAGCGACGGGGAAACACTGAAGCTTTCTTT.

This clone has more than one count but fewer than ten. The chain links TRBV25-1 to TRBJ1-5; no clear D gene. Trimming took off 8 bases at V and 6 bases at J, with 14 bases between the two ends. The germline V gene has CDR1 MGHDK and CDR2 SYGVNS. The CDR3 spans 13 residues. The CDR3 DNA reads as TGTGCCAGCGGAGGGAGAGAGGGTCAGCCCCAGCATTTT. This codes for CASGGREGQPQHF. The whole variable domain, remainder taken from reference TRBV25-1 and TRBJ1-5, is EADIYQTPRYLVIGTGKKITLECSQTMGHDKMYWYQQDPGMELHLIHYSYGVNSTEKGDLSSESTVSRIRTEHFPLTLESARPSHTSQYLCASGGREGQPQHFGDGTRLSIL.

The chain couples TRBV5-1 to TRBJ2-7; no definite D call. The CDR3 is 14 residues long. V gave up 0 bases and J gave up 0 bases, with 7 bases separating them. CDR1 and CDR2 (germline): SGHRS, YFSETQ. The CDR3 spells CASSLGAVSYEQYF. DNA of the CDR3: TGCGCCAGCAGCTTGGGGGCAGTCTCCTACGAGCAGTACTTC.